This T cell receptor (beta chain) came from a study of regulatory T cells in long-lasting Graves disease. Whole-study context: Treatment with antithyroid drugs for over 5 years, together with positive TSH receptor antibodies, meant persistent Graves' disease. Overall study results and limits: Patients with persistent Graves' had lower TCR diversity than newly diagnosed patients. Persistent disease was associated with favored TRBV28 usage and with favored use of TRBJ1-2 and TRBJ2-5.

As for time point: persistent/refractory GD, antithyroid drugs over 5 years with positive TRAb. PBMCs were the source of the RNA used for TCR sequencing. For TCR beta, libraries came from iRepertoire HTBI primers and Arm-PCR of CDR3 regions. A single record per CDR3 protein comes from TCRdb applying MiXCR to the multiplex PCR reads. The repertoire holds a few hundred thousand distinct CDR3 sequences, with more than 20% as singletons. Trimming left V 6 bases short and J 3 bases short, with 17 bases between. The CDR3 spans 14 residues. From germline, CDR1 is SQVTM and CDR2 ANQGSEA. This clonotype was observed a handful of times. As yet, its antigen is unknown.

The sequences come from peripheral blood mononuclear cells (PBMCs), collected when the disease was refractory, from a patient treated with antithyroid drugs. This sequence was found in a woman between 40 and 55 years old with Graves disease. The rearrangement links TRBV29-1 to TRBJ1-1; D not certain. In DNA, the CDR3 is TGCAGCGTCCCCGGCGGTAGGACCTACACTGAAGCTTTCTTT. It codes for CSVPGGRTYTEAFF.